One and the same sample provided the 10 T cell receptor beta chains below, sequenced in a study of T cell responses to AZD1222 COVID-19 vaccine. The table came from immunoSEQ multiplex PCR; TCRdb's copy has only in-frame clones and leaves some out. The sample has 80,000 or so clones, about 85% seen once; the top ten hold about 1.6%. The specimen comprised peripheral blood, sampled on day 0 of AZD1222 vaccination. The receptors were sampled from an adult in good health.

This sequence joins TRBV19 and TRBJ1-1; the D is unclear. The CDR3 contains 15 residues. V lost 0 bases to trimming and J lost 4 bases, with 12 bases between them. CDR1 is LNHDA, CDR2 SQIVND, per germline (reference sequence). The CDR3 nucleotides read TGTGCCAGTAGTATAGAAGAGTATTTGGGCACTGAAGCTTTCTTT. It translates to CASSIEEYLGTEAFF.

This chain's CDR3 is CAHGTGIYEQYF. In DNA, the CDR3 is TGTGCCCATGGGACAGGGATCTACGAGCAGTACTTC. The chain uses TRBV30 and TRBJ2-7, with 9 bases matching TRBD1. Germline V lookup: CDR1 GTSNPN, CDR2 SVGIG (reference sequence). The CDR3 contains 12 residues. The V segment lost 8 bases and the J segment 3 bases; nucleotides outside the gene matches: 5.

The chain employs TRBV19 and TRBJ1-2, with a weak D call TRBD1 (5 bases). The CDR3 is made up of 14 amino acids. V lost 6 bases to trimming and J lost 4 bases, with 15 bases between them. CDR1 LNHDA and CDR2 SQIVND come from the germline V gene (reference sequence). CDR3 nucleotides: TGTGCCAGTAGCCCGTCGGGACGAATCTATGGCTACACCTTC. This gives the protein CASSPSGRIYGYTF.

The chain carries TRBV19 and TRBJ2-1, with 9 positions matching TRBD2. This CDR3 contains 15 residues. Germline-derived CDR1 and CDR2 are LNHDA and SQIVND (reference sequence). The V and J ends lost 3 bases and 6 bases, in that order; junction bases with no gene match: 6. The DNA for the CDR3 is TGTGCCAGTAGTATCTTAGCGGGAGAGGCCAATGAGCAGTTCTTC. It yields the protein CASSILAGEANEQFF. The variable domain in full, with the rest retrieved from reference TRBV19 and TRBJ2-1, is DGGITQSPKYLFRKEGQNVTLSCEQNLNHDAMYWYRQDPGQGLRLIYYSQIVNDFQKGDIAEGYSVSREKKESFPLTVTSAQKNPTAFYLCASSILAGEANEQFFGPGTRLTVL.

The V call is TRBV30, the J call TRBJ1-6; tentative D call: TRBD1 (5 bases). Germline CDR1 and CDR2: GTSNPN and SVGIG (reference sequence). The V and J ends lost 4 bases and 0 bases respectively, with 19 bases between them. CDR3 length equals 18 residues. The CDR3 nucleotides are TGTGCCTGGACGTGGGGACTCGAAAGGAGCTCCTATAATTCACCCCTCCACTTT. Translated: CAWTWGLERSSYNSPLHF.

The J gene is TRBJ1-2, the V gene TRBV7-2; D not certain. The CDR3 loop spans 12 amino acids. CDR1 is SGHTA, CDR2 FQGNSA, per germline. V dropped 3 bases and J dropped 5 bases, with 7 bases sitting between them. CDR3 sequence (DNA): TGTGCCAGCAGCTTCCCCGCTTATGGCTACACCTTC. It translates to CASSFPAYGYTF. Supplemented by reference TRBV7-2 and TRBJ1-2, the full variable domain reads GAGVSQSPSNKVTEKGKDVELRCDPISGHTALYWYRQSLGQGLEFLIYFQGNSAPDKSGLPSDRFSAERTGGSVSTLTIQRTQQEDSAVYLCASSFPAYGYTFGSGTRLTVV.

The chain employs TRBV3-1 (or the pseudogene TRBV3-2) and TRBJ1-1; no clear D. V lost 2 bases and J lost 4, with 11 bases in between. The CDR3 loop spans 14 amino acids. Germline lookup yields CDR1 LGHDT and CDR2 YNNKEL (reference sequence). The DNA for the CDR3 is TGTGCCAGCAGCCAAAAGGGAACGGGCACTGAAGCTTTCTTT. This translates into CASSQKGTGTEAFF.

The rearrangement joins TRBV20-1 to TRBJ2-1; D is undetermined. The CDR3 runs 11 residues. CDR1 and CDR2 (germline): DFQATT, SNEGSKA (reference sequence). The V gene lost 5 bases and the J gene lost 5 bases, with 7 bases spanning the gap. DNA of the CDR3: TGCAGTGCTTACCGGGACAATGAGCAGTTCTTC. The encoded protein is CSAYRDNEQFF.

CDR3 in DNA: TGTGCCAGCTCACCACCTGGCAGGAACTATGGCTACACCTTC. Translated, it gives CASSPPGRNYGYTF. The chain employs TRBV18 and TRBJ1-2; D unresolved. Germline assignment: CDR1 KGHSH and CDR2 LQKENI. The CDR3 length is 14 residues. V lost 0 bases and J lost 2, with 7 bases in between.

The chain uses TRBV7-3 and TRBJ2-1; D might be TRBD1 (5 bases). The germline V gene encodes CDR1 SGHTA and CDR2 FQGTGA. The CDR3 runs to 13 residues. V dropped 8 bases and J dropped 1 base, with 9 bases sitting between them. This chain's CDR3 is CASSDTSYNEQFF. DNA for the CDR3: TGTGCCAGCTCGGACACTTCCTACAATGAGCAGTTCTTC.